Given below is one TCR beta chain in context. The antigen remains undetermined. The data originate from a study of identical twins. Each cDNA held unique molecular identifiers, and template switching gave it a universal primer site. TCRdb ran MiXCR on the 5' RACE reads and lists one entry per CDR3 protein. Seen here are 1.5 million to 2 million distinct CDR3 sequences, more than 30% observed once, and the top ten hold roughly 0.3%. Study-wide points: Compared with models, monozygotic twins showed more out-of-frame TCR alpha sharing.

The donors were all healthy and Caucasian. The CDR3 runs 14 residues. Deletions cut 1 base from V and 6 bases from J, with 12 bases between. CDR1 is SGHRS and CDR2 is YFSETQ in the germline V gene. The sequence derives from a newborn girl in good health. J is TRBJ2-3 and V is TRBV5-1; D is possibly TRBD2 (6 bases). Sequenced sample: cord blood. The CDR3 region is CASSLIPGRDTQYF. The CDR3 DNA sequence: TGCGCCAGCAGCTTGATCCCAGGGAGGGATACGCAGTATTTT.